The TCR beta chain under discussion was sequenced for a study of CD8 T cells in Susac syndrome. Sequencing of TCR beta, carried out with a high-throughput approach, was applied to CD8+ and CD4+ T cells from the blood. TEMRA cells were enriched by FACS, while CD8+ and CD4+ T cells were obtained through a negative isolation that was performed magnetically. A quantity of roughly 0.5 to 1 ug RNA underwent reverse transcription using random hexamers. A single record per CDR3 protein comes from TCRdb applying MiXCR to the immunoSEQ multiplex PCR reads. The table records about 150,000 distinct CDR3 sequences, under 95% of them present only once. The CDR3 spans 15 residues. With V trimmed by 7 bases and J by 3 bases, 7 bases remained unmatched. Germline V CDR1 and CDR2: MDHEN, SYDVKM.

The chain employs TRBV28 and TRBJ2-2; TRBD2 matches 8 bases. The source is a human donor with multiple sclerosis. The sequencing sample was made of CD4+ T cells from PBMCs. The CDR3 loop is CASIRGGTHTGELFF. In nucleotides, the CDR3 is TGTGCCAGCATCCGGGGGGGGACCCACACCGGGGAGCTGTTTTTT. Variable domain in full (rest from reference TRBV28 and TRBJ2-2): DVKVTQSSRYLVKRTGEKVFLECVQDMDHENMFWYRQDPGLGLRLIYFSYDVKMKEKGDIPEGYSVSREKKERFSLILESASTNQTSMYLCASIRGGTHTGELFFGEGSRLTVL.